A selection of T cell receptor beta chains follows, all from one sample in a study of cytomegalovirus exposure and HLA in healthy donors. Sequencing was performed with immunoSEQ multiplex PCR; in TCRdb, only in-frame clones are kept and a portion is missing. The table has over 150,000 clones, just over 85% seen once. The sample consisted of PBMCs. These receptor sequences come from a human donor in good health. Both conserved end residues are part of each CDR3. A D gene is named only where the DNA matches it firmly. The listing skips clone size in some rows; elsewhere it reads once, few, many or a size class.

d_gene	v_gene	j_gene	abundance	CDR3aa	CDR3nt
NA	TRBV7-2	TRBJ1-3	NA	CASSLGTGGNTIYF	TGTGCCAGCAGCTTAGGGACGGGAGGAAACACCATATATTTT
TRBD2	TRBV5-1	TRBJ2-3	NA	CASSAFFPRGSTDTQYF	TGCGCCAGCAGCGCCTTTTTTCCGCGGGGGAGCACAGATACGCAGTATTTT
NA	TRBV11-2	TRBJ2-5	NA	CASSLLGSGETQYF	TGTGCCAGCAGCTTATTAGGTAGCGGTGAGACCCAGTACTTC
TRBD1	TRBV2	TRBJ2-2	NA	CASTGIPGGTGELFF	TGTGCCAGCACCGGAATCCCAGGGGGCACCGGGGAGCTGTTTTTT
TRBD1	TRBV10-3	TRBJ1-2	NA	CAISENPGQYYGYTF	TGTGCCATCAGTGAGAATCCGGGACAGTATTATGGCTACACCTTC
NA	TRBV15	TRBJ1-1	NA	CATSRDYEQTVEAFF	TGTGCCACCAGCAGAGATTATGAACAGACCGTTGAAGCTTTCTTT
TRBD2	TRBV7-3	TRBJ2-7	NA	CASNQLVAGTYEQYF	TGTGCCAGCAATCAGTTAGTAGCGGGTACCTACGAGCAGTACTTC
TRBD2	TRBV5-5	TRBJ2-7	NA	CASSAGLAGPYYEQYF	TGTGCCAGCAGCGCGGGACTAGCGGGTCCTTACTACGAGCAGTACTTC
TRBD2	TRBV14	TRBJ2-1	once	CASSQLAGASYNEQFF	TGTGCCAGCAGCCAACTAGCGGGAGCGTCCTACAATGAGCAGTTCTTC
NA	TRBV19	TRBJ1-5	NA	CASSPGIHSNQPQHF	TGTGCCAGTAGTCCCGGGATTCATAGCAATCAGCCCCAGCATTTT
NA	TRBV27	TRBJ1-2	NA	CASRTFLQGTDGYTF	TGTGCCAGCCGAACCTTCCTACAGGGTACCGATGGCTACACCTTC
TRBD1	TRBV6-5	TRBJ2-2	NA	CASSYSGQGNTGELFF	TGTGCCAGCAGTTACTCGGGACAGGGGAACACCGGGGAGCTGTTTTTT
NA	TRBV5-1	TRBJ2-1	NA	CASSLVGGSLKYNEQFF	TGCGCCAGCAGCTTGGTGGGGGGTTCACTAAAATACAATGAGCAGTTCTTC
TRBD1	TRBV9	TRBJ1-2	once	CASSQGQGTTNYGYTF	TGTGCCAGCAGCCAAGGACAGGGGACTACTAACTATGGCTACACCTTC
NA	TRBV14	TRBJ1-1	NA	CASSPRLIQVEAFF	TGTGCCAGCAGCCCCAGGCTGATCCAGGTTGAAGCTTTCTTT
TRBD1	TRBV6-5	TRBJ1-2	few	CASSPVGQGFYGYTF	TGTGCCAGCAGCCCGGTGGGACAGGGGTTCTATGGCTACACCTTC
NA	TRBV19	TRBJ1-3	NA	CASTGGELRNTIYF	TGTGCCAGTACGGGAGGGGAGCTCCGAAACACCATATATTTT
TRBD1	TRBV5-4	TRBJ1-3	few	CASSAGGTAGNTIYF	TGTGCCAGCAGCGCAGGGGGGACAGCTGGAAACACCATATATTTT
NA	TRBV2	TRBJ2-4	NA	CASSDTGAKNIQYF	TGTGCCAGCAGCGATACGGGAGCCAAAAACATTCAGTACTTC
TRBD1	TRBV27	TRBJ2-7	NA	CASSSPGGRYEQYF	TGTGCCAGCAGTTCACCAGGGGGCCGGTACGAGCAGTACTTC
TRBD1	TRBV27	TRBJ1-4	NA	CASSTSRGQGVKLFF	TGTGCCAGCAGTACCTCTCGGGGACAGGGGGTGAAACTGTTTTTT
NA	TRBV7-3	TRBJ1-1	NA	CASSLTVNTEAFF	TGTGCCAGCAGCTTAACCGTAAACACTGAAGCTTTCTTT
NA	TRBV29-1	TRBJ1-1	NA	CSVGRGTEAFF	TGCAGCGTGGGTCGAGGGACTGAAGCTTTCTTT
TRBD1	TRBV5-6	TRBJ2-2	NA	CASSYRGGGELFF	TGTGCCAGCAGCTACAGGGGTGGTGGGGAGCTGTTTTTT
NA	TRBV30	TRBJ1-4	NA	CAWSVPVYDAVEKLFF	TGTGCCTGGAGTGTACCAGTGTATGATGCAGTTGAAAAACTGTTTTTT
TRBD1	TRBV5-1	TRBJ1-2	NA	CASRLGQVDGYTF	TGCGCCAGCAGACTGGGACAGGTCGATGGCTACACCTTC
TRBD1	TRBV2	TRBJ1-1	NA	CASREGASRFTEAFF	TGTGCCAGCAGGGAGGGGGCCTCCCGATTTACTGAAGCTTTCTTT
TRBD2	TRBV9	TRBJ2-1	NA	CASSVGLAGVYNEQFF	TGTGCCAGCAGCGTAGGGCTAGCGGGGGTATACAATGAGCAGTTCTTC
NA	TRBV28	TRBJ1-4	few	CASSSRYQEPNEKLFF	TGTGCCAGCAGTTCGCGTTATCAAGAACCTAATGAAAAACTGTTTTTT
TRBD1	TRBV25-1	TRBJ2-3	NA	CASSEPTGADTQYF	TGTGCCAGCAGTGAACCAACAGGGGCCGATACGCAGTATTTT
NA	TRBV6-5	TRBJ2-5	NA	CASSKTGRQYF	TGTGCCAGCAGTAAGACAGGTCGCCAGTACTTC
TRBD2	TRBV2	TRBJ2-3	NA	CASSGTSGPLTDTQYF	TGTGCCAGCAGTGGGACTAGCGGGCCCCTCACAGATACGCAGTATTTT
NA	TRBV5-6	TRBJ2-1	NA	CASSLVSNEQFF	TGTGCCAGCAGCTTGGTGTCGAATGAGCAGTTCTTC
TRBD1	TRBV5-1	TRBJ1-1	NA	CASSLEPTGGRGTEAFF	TGCGCCAGCAGCTTGGAACCGACAGGGGGCCGGGGCACTGAAGCTTTCTTT
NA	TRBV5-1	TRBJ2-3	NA	CASSFGTTRLGTDTQYF	TGCGCCAGCAGCTTCGGGACAACAAGGTTGGGGACAGATACGCAGTATTTT
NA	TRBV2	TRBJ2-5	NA	CASRRAWEETQYF	TGTGCCAGCAGACGGGCTTGGGAGGAGACCCAGTACTTC
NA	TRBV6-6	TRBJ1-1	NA	CASSYLGGNTEAFF	TGTGCCAGCAGTTACTTAGGGGGAAACACTGAAGCTTTCTTT
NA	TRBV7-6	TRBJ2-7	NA	CASSLNPPVEGQFYEQYF	TGTGCCAGCAGCTTAAACCCCCCGGTAGAGGGCCAATTCTACGAGCAGTACTTC
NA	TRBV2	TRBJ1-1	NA	CASRSTGTPGTEAFF	TGTGCCAGCAGGTCTACCGGGACTCCTGGCACTGAAGCTTTCTTT
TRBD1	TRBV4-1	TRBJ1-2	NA	CASSQGQGARGYTF	TGCGCCAGCAGCCAAGGGCAGGGGGCGCGGGGCTACACCTTC
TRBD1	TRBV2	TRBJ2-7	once	CASSGGGPGEQYF	TGTGCCAGCAGTGGAGGGGGCCCAGGCGAGCAGTACTTC
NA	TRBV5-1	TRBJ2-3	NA	CASSSVPGLLDTQYF	TGCGCCAGCAGCTCTGTCCCGGGACTTTTGGATACGCAGTATTTT
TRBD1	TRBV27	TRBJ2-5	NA	CASSPGQGATQYF	TGTGCCAGCAGTCCAGGACAGGGAGCGACCCAGTACTTC
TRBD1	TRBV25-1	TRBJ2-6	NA	CASSPTGAGANVLTF	TGTGCCAGCAGTCCTACAGGGGCTGGGGCCAACGTCCTGACTTTC
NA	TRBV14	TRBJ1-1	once	CASSQEFLTAEAFF	TGTGCCAGCAGCCAAGAGTTCTTGACAGCAGAAGCTTTCTTT
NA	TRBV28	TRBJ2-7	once	CASNQNLLAYEQYF	TGTGCCAGCAACCAAAACCTACTAGCCTACGAGCAGTACTTC
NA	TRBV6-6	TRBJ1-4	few	CASLQRGQPVFF	TGTGCCAGCTTGCAGAGAGGACAGCCTGTGTTTTTT
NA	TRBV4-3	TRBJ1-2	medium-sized	CASSHGGDIGGYTF	TGCGCCAGCAGCCACGGGGGGGATATTGGTGGCTACACCTTC
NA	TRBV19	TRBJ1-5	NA	CASSMVGGVRQPQHF	TGTGCCAGTAGTATGGTAGGGGGGGTACGTCAGCCCCAGCATTTT
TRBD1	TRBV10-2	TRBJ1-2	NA	CASKVKGASNYGYTF	TGCGCCAGCAAGGTGAAGGGGGCGTCGAACTATGGCTACACCTTC
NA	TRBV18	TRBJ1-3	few	CASSPDSSGNTIYF	TGTGCCAGCTCGCCAGACAGTTCTGGAAACACCATATATTTT
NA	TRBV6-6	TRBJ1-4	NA	CASSYSIGATNEKLFF	TGTGCCAGCAGTTACTCGATTGGAGCAACTAATGAAAAACTGTTTTTT
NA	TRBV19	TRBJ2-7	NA	CASRPRFSYEQYF	TGTGCCAGTCGGCCTAGGTTCTCCTACGAGCAGTACTTC